This TCR beta chain comes out of a study of blood T cell repertoires in COVID-19. The CDR3 spans 14 residues. The germline V gene encodes CDR1 MNHEY and CDR2 SVGAGI. J lost 2 bases, V lost 6 bases, and 4 bases had no gene match. TCRdb's table, derived via immunoSEQ multiplex PCR, lists solely in-frame clones and lacks some. Among 310,000 or so clones listed, around 87% were seen once. The sequence came from a woman aged 25 to 39 who had recovered from COVID-19. The V gene is TRBV6-5, the J gene TRBJ2-5, with TRBD2 identical over 9 bases. Material for sequencing was peripheral blood. The CDR3 bases are TGTGCCAGCAGAAAGAGCGGGAGGCAAGAGACCCAGTACTTC. This translates into CASRKSGRQETQYF.